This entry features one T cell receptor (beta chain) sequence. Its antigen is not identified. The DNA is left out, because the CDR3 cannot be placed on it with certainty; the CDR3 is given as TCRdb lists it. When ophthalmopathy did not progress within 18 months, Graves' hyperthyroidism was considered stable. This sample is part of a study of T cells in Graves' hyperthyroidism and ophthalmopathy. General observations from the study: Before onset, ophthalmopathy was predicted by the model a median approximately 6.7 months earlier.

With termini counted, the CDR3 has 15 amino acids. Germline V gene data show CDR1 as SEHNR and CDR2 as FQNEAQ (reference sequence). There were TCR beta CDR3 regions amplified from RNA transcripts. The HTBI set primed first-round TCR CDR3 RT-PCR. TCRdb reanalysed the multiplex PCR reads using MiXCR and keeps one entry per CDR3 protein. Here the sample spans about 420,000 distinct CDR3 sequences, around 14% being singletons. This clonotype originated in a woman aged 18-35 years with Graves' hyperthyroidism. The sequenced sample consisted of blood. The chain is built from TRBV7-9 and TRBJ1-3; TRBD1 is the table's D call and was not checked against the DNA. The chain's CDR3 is CASSPISGPGNTIYF.